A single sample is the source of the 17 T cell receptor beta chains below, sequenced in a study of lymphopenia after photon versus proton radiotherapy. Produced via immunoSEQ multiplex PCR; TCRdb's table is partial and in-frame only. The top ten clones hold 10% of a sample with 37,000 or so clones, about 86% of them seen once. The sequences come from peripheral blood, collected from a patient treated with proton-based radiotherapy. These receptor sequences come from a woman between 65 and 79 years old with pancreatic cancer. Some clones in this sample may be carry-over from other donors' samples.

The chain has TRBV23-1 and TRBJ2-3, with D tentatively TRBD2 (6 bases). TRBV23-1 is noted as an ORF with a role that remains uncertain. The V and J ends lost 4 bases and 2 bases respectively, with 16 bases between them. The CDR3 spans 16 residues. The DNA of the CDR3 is TGCGCCAGCAGTCGCAAGTCGGGGGATAACACAGATACGCAGTATTTT. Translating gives CASSRKSGDNTDTQYF.

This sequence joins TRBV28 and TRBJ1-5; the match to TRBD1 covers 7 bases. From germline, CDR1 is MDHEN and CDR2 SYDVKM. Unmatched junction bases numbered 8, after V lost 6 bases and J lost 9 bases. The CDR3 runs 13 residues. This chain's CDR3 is CASRQGPSSPQHF. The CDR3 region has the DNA TGTGCCAGCAGACAGGGGCCCTCTTCGCCCCAGCATTTT.

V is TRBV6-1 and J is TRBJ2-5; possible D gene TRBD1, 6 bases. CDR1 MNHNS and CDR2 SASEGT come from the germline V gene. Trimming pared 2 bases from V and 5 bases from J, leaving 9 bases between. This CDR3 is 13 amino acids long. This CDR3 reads CASSETRGETQYF. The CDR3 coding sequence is TGTGCCAGCAGTGAAACCAGGGGTGAGACCCAGTACTTC.

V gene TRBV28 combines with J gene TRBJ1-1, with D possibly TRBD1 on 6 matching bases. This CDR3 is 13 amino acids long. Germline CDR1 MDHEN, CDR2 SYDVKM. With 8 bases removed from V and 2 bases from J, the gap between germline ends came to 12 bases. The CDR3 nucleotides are TGTGCCAGCTTGGGGGGGCCCAACACTGAAGCTTTCTTT. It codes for CASLGGPNTEAFF.

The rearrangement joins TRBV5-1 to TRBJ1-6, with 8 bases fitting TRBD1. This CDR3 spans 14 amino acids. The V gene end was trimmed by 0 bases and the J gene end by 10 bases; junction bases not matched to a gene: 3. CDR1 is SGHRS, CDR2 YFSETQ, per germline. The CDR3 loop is CASSLDRGGSPLHF. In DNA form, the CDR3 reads TGCGCCAGCAGCTTGGACAGGGGGGGATCACCCCTCCACTTT.

Here the CDR3 reads CASSPGYRDDEKLFF. In DNA form, the CDR3 reads TGTGCCAGCAGCCCAGGGTACAGGGACGATGAAAAACTGTTTTTT. The chain uses TRBV7-9 and TRBJ1-4; tentatively, D is TRBD1 (6 bases). Germline V gives CDR1 SEHNR, CDR2 FQNEAQ (reference sequence). The CDR3 is 15 amino acids. Trimming took off 5 bases at V and 6 bases at J, with 16 bases between the two ends.

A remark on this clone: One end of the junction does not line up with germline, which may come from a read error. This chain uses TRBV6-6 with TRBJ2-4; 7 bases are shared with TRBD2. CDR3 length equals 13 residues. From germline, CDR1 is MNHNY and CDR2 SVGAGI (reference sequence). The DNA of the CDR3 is TGCGGAGGCGGGAGAATTGCTGGAAACATTCAGTACTTC. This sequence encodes CGGGRIAGNIQYF.

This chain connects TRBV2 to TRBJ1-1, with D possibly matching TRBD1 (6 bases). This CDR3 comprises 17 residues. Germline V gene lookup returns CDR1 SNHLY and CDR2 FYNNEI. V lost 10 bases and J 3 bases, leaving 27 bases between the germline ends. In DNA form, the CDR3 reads TGTGCCACCCCCAGGGAGGGGGGACTGGGAACGGACACTGAAGCTTTCTTT. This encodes CATPREGGLGTDTEAFF. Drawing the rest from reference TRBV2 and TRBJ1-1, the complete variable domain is EPEVTQTPSHQVTQMGQEVILRCVPISNHLYFYWYRQILGQKVEFLVSFYNNEISEKSEIFDDQFSVERPDGSNFTLKIRSTKLEDSAMYFCATPREGGLGTDTEAFFGQGTRLTVV.

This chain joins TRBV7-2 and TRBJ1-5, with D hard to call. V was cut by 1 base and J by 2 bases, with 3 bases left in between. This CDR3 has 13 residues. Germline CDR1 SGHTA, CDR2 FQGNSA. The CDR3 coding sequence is TGTGCCAGCAGCTTAGTCGGCAATCAGCCCCAGCATTTT. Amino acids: CASSLVGNQPQHF.

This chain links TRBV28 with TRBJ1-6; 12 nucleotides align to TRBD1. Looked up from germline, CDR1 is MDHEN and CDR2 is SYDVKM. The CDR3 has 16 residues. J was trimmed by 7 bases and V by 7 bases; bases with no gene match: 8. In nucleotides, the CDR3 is TGTGCCAGCACAGGGACAGGGGGCGGCTTGAATTCACCCCTCCACTTT. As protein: CASTGTGGGLNSPLHF.

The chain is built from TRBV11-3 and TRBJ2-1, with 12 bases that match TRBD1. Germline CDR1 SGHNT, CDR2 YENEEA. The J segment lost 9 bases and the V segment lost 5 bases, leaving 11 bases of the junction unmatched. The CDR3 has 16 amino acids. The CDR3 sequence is CASSPNTGTGGTEQFF. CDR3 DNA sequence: TGTGCCAGCAGCCCCAACACCGGGACAGGGGGCACTGAGCAGTTCTTC.

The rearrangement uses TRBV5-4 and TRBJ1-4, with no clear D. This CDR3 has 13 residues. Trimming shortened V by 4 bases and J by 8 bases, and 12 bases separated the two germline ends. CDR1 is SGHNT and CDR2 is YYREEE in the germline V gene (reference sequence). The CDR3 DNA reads TGTGCCAGCAGCACTAAAGAGGAGGAAAAACTGTTTTTT. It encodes CASSTKEEEKLFF.

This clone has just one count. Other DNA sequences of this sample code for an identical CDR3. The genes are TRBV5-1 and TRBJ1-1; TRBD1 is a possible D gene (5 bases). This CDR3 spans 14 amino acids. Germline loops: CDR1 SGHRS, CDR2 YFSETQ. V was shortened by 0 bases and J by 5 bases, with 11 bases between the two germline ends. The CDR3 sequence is CASSLASGLTEAFF. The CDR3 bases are TGCGCCAGCAGCTTGGCGTCAGGGTTGACTGAAGCTTTCTTT. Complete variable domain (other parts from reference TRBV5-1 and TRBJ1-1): KAGVTQTPRYLIKTRGQQVTLSCSPISGHRSVSWYQQTPGQGLQFLFEYFSETQRNKGNFPGRFSGRQFSNSRSEMNVSTLELGDSALYLCASSLASGLTEAFFGQGTRLTVV.

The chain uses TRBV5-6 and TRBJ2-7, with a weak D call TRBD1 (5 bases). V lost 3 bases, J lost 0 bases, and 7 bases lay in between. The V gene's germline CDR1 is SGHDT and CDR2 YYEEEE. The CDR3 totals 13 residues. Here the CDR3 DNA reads TGTGCCAGCAGCTGGGGCAACTCCTACGAGCAGTACTTC. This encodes CASSWGNSYEQYF.

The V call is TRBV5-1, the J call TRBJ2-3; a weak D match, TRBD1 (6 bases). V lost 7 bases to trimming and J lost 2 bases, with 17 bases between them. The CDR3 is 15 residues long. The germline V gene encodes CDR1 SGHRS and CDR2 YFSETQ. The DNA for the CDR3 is TGCGCCAGCGGCCCTTCCGGGACAAACACAGATACGCAGTATTTT. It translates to CASGPSGTNTDTQYF.

The CDR3 DNA follows: TGTGCCAGCAGTGGACAGGGCACAGATACGCAGTATTTT. It translates to CASSGQGTDTQYF. The chain carries TRBV2 and TRBJ2-3, with D possibly TRBD1 on 6 matching bases. The V gene's germline CDR1 is SNHLY and CDR2 FYNNEI. V dropped 4 bases and J dropped 1 base, with 6 bases sitting between them. This CDR3 has 13 residues.

As DNA, the CDR3 is TGTGCCAGCAGCTTGGTAGGGTCGGAAGCTTTCTTT. This gives the protein CASSLVGSEAFF. This rearrangement joins TRBV5-4 to TRBJ1-1; D is unclear. Looked up from germline, CDR1 is SGHNT and CDR2 is YYREEE (reference sequence). CDR3 length: 12 amino acids. Deletions cut 0 bases from V and 8 bases from J, with 8 bases between.